This entry concerns a single T cell receptor beta chain. Its antigen is as yet unknown. Trimming removed 0 bases at V and 2 bases at J, with 9 bases between. The CDR3 contains 16 residues. Germline lookup yields CDR1 SGHDT and CDR2 YYEEEE. The data originate from a study of CD8+ T cells in alopecia areata. Study in general: Each day, treated patients took oral tofacitinib twice, at 5 to 10 mg per dose.

Sequencing templates came from extracted RNA that was reverse transcribed into cDNA. The assay was immunoSEQ multiplex PCR, and TCRdb's table has in-frame clones only and misses some. The table has around 290,000 clones, roughly 60% seen once; the top ten hold over 1.5%. Points from the study as a whole: Uncertainty remains about how baseline CD8+ expansion links to response, with one nonresponder. Among patients, TCR sharing was less clear than in mice, a difference possibly due in part to HLA diversity in the patient population.

Treatment in this sample: oral pan-JAK inhibitor, 5-10 mg twice daily. The TCR was taken from a human donor with alopecia areata. The rearrangement uses TRBV5-6 and TRBJ2-6, with D perhaps matching TRBD1 (6 bases). The source material was CD4+ T cells sorted from blood, sampled at week 24, from a patient treated with tofacitinib. The CDR3 sequence: CASSLGNRAGANVLTF. In DNA form, the CDR3 reads TGTGCCAGCAGCTTGGGAAACAGGGCTGGGGCCAACGTCCTGACTTTC.